This is a list of T cell receptor beta chains from one sample in a study of T-cell reconstitution after alpha-beta-depleted transplantation in children. TCRdb redid the calling of the PCR reads with MiXCR, one entry per CDR3 protein. The profile shows hundreds of thousands of distinct CDR3 sequences, under 15% of them singletons. Sequenced here: PBMCs, sampled before TCRalphabeta/CD19-depleted stem cell transplant. The receptors stem from a girl aged 2-9 years with congenital amegakaryocytic thrombocytopenia, due to receive a stem cell transplant. Each CDR3 is given without its conserved first and last residue. The order of the fields is V gene, CDR3 protein.

V gene: TRBV5-1; CDR3 protein: ASSPELGRALSGNTIY
V gene: TRBV7-2; CDR3 protein: ASSPFTGHREQETQY
V gene: TRBV29-1; CDR3 protein: SVAWDSRGEKLF
V gene: TRBV20-1; CDR3 protein: SAAAGTAINEQF
V gene: TRBV29-1; CDR3 protein: SVVLVQGGREQY
V gene: TRBV7-6; CDR3 protein: ASSFMSSGTQETQY
V gene: TRBV20-1; CDR3 protein: SARRAYEQY
V gene: TRBV5-1; CDR3 protein: ASSEGGRTGDTQY
V gene: TRBV13; CDR3 protein: ASSSGQKRAKNIQY
V gene: TRBV28; CDR3 protein: ASSSTSGSIVYEQY
V gene: TRBV15; CDR3 protein: ATSRVVGQREAF
V gene: TRBV12-3/TRBV12-4; CDR3 protein: ASRAPGQGAVNEQF
V gene: TRBV2; CDR3 protein: ASSESRAANTIY
V gene: TRBV14; CDR3 protein: VNGDREGYEQY
V gene: TRBV30; CDR3 protein: AWRAGNTGELF
V gene: TRBV7-9; CDR3 protein: ASTHIRSHEQF
V gene: TRBV20-1; CDR3 protein: SARNEGYEQY
V gene: TRBV5-1; CDR3 protein: ASRSTGELF
V gene: TRBV20-1; CDR3 protein: SARDPGQEHSYEQY
V gene: TRBV29-1; CDR3 protein: SAFSNTYNEQF
V gene: TRBV20-1; CDR3 protein: SARDDGIGTDTQY
V gene: TRBV12-3/TRBV12-4; CDR3 protein: ASSFRDRSTDTQY
V gene: TRBV10-2; CDR3 protein: ASSESPGGYFETSGSLAYEQY
V gene: TRBV20-1; CDR3 protein: SARDGLRESYEQY
V gene: TRBV10-3; CDR3 protein: AISESATSYEQY
V gene: TRBV20-1; CDR3 protein: SARVPGKAGLYNEQF
V gene: TRBV18; CDR3 protein: ASSQSEAESSYEQY
V gene: TRBV11-2; CDR3 protein: ASSLSVGGSYNEQF
V gene: TRBV7-9; CDR3 protein: ASSRDSRQAQH
V gene: TRBV29-1; CDR3 protein: SVARHSAYNEQF
V gene: TRBV2; CDR3 protein: ASSEEVLHGTGQY
V gene: TRBV5-1; CDR3 protein: ASSLSAGGPPGELF
V gene: TRBV25-1; CDR3 protein: ASAAGETQY
V gene: TRBV20-1; CDR3 protein: SALLAGGTDTQY
V gene: TRBV20-1; CDR3 protein: SAAQAENIQY
V gene: TRBV20-1; CDR3 protein: SADYGLAGYEQY
V gene: TRBV3-1; CDR3 protein: ASTQEGVWDTTYEQY
V gene: TRBV24-1; CDR3 protein: ATSSPPAGGPDEQF
V gene: TRBV24-1; CDR3 protein: ATSDWATGVNEQF
V gene: TRBV19; CDR3 protein: ASSQQGTARANYGYT
V gene: TRBV30; CDR3 protein: AWSATSGRDEQF
V gene: TRBV15; CDR3 protein: ASSRTGYGRETQY
V gene: TRBV25-1; CDR3 protein: ASSESEGYYGYT
V gene: TRBV5-1; CDR3 protein: ASSPRVGEVQETQY